The subject of this entry is one TCR beta chain. What antigen it recognizes has not been identified. No quality values exist for individual bases; no much larger clone is one base distant. The CDR3 regions of human TCRbeta chains were analyzed by immunosequencing. Per the source publication's procedure: Repertoire TCRs were matched against a reference library of SARS-CoV-2-specific TCRs generated with the MIRA antigen-specificity platform. Breadth was defined as the fraction of unique TCRs that were SARS-CoV-2-associated, and depth was defined as the fraction of total T cells that were SARS-CoV-2-associated. Each spike-specific TCR was assigned to its reactive spike region and to a CD4 or CD8 class using the MIRA data. Log10-transformed breadth and depth values were compared by one-way ANOVA with Sidak's multiple comparisons tests. TCRdb holds this immuneACCESS table with in-frame rearrangements only. Some clones are missing; in checked studies, unresolved V genes explain under half, and the rest has no known cause. V and J calls plus clone size are reproduced from that table; the DNA served to infer D and trimming. This sample is represented by around 260,000 clones; approximately 95% of them were singletons. Of the sample, 0.55% falls within the top ten clones.

The sample's time point label, decoded: baseline before first vaccination. Vaccinee samples were obtained from the UK trials COV001 and COV002, which included a single-blind randomized controlled phase 2/3 trial of AZD1222 (ChAdOx1 nCoV-19) in healthy adults. Trial participant PBMC samples were collected at day 0 and day 28 after the second dose for TCRbeta chain sequencing. This sample was included in a study of T cell responses to AZD1222 COVID-19 vaccine (dated by TCRdb to about 2021). About the full investigation: Because spike-specific TCR depth and breadth did not differ between the two schedules, AZD1222 recipients who got a second dose at roughly 4 weeks were pooled with those who got a second dose at roughly 12 weeks. TCR sequencing covered fewer than 250 trial participants: 200 to 220 given two doses of AZD1222 and 26 given two doses of MenACWY control vaccine. Trial participants were enrolled into age subgroups of 18-55, 56-69 and 70-plus years, which contained roughly 150, 30 and 60 TCR-sequenced participants, respectively.

From the germline V gene, CDR1 is KGHSH and CDR2 is LQKENI. Trimmed from V: 5 bases; trimmed from J: 3 bases; junction bases lacking a gene match: 16. There are 19 amino acids in the CDR3, from cysteine to phenylalanine inclusive. Only the CDR3 DNA stays, 57 bases, in frame from base 1. The research as a whole found: Because no day 14 peak-response samples were available, repertoires were characterized only after the peak T cell response. Most participants were white British and females outnumbered males, and the authors suggested that clonal diversity may have been underestimated. Reportedly, close to half of the unique spike-specific TCRs recognized epitopes lying outside the regions that are mutated in the B.1.351 and B.1.1.7 variants. The 56-69-year group was small, and its depth increase did not reach significance, likely because of low power. After two AZD1222 doses, both the breadth and the depth of spike-specific TCRs were significantly higher than at day 0 and than in MenACWY recipients. Vaccine-associated CD4 TCRs spanned the whole spike protein, with dominant responses in regions 160-218 and 743-854. Only a handful of AZD1222 recipients were SARS-CoV-2 seropositive at baseline, limiting conclusions about previously exposed vaccinees.

This specimen was peripheral blood, taken on day 0 of AZD1222 vaccination. The receptor's source is an adult in good health. The V gene is TRBV18 and the J gene is TRBJ2-2, with 9 bases matching TRBD2. The CDR3 sequence is CASSTLPPAGGVDTGELFF. The DNA sequence reads TGTGCCAGCTCAACCCTACCCCCAGCGGGGGGAGTGGACACCGGGGAGCTGTTTTTT.